The clone carrying this TCR beta chain was seen many times. RNA transcripts served as the template for amplifying TCR beta CDR3 regions. The study used the HTBI primer set for a first-round RT-PCR of the TCR CDR3. TCRdb re-called the multiplex PCR reads with MiXCR, one entry per CDR3 protein. The table has approximately 210,000 distinct CDR3 sequences, about 15% seen once. V dropped 1 base and J dropped 6 bases, with 10 bases sitting between them. In germline, CDR1 is SGHAT, CDR2 FQNNGV. CDR3 length: 14 residues. The data belong to a study of T cells in Graves' hyperthyroidism and ophthalmopathy. Absence of ophthalmopathy progression within 18 months defined stable Graves' hyperthyroidism.

V gene TRBV11-2 combines with J gene TRBJ2-1, with D unresolved. The source material was blood. The clonotype was recovered from a man between 45 and 60 years old with Graves' hyperthyroidism. The CDR3 region is CASSLGSSGNEQFF. CDR3 in DNA: TGTGCCAGCAGCTTAGGAAGTTCGGGCAATGAGCAGTTCTTC.